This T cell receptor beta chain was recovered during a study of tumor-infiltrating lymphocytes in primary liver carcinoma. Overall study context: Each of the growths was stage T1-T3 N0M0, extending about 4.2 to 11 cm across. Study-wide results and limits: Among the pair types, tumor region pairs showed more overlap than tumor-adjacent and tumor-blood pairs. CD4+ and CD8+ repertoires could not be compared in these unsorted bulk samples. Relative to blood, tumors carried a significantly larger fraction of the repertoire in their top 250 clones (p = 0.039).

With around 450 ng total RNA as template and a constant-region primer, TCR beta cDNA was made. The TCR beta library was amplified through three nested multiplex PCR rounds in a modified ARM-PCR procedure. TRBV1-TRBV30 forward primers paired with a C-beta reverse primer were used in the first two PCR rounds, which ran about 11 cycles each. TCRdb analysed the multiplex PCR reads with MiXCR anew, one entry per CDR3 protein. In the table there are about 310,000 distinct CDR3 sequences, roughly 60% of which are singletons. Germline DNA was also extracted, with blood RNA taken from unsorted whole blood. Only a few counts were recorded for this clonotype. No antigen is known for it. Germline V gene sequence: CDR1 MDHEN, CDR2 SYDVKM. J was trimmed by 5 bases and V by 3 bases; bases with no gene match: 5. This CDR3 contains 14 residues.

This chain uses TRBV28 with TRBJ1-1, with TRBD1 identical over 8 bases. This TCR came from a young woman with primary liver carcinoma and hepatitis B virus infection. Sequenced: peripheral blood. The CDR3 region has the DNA TGTGCCAGCAGTTTTGGACAGGGAAGGACTGAAGCTTTCTTT. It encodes CASSFGQGRTEAFF.